This T cell receptor (beta chain) was found in a study of blood T cell repertoires in COVID-19 (dated by TCRdb to 2018 to 2020). As for the study more broadly: Samples from collaborators originated in the United States, Italy and Spain and spanned both the acute and convalescent phases of COVID-19. The material from the prospective study consisted of cDNA or gDNA derived from T cells, B-cell-depleted T cells, or PBMCs. Subjects who had been exposed to COVID-19, were actively infected with it, or had recovered from it provided the deeply sampled blood TCRbeta repertoires that made up the dataset. The repertoires were released in a freely available public database intended as a resource for research on the immune response to SARS-CoV-2. The samples were drawn from two sources: the first 160 participants of the ongoing ImmuneRACE study, and 1,000 to 1,500 subjects contributed by 6 global collaborators. A de-identified subject ID, COVID-19 status, age in years and sex were almost always included in the sample metadata. Where HLA class I and class II types were available, the types were taken from metadata supplied by the sample provider, not from assay-based typing. What the work shows at the level of the full study, not this receptor alone: Clinical and demographic metadata were provided uncurated, with the amount varying by source and participant.

V is shortened by 10 bases, J by 6 bases, and the region joining them spans 12 bases. Inclusive of the bounding cysteine and phenylalanine, the CDR3 is 12 residues long. Just the 36-base CDR3 DNA is kept, in frame starting at base 1. A note on this clone: Its antigen is unknown. Qualities for individual bases were not recorded, and no much larger clone is one base off.

TCRbeta CDR3 regions were amplified from genomic DNA by means of the immunoSEQ Assay, a bias-controlled multiplex PCR. For the original study's pipeline: The number of nucleated cells in each sample was estimated from the amplification of reference gene primers within the assay. To quantify the absolute abundance of each unique TCRbeta CDR3 rearrangement, sequence reads were collapsed and filtered. For each sample, productive Simpson clonality was calculated by taking the square root of Simpson's diversity index across productive rearrangements. TCRdb obtained this table from immuneACCESS and retained in-frame rearrangements with V and J assigned. These tables miss some clones; where compared with another copy, unresolved V genes account for less than half of the shortfall, and the remainder is unexplained. V and J calls and clone size are those listed in that table; D and trimming were worked out from the DNA. Within this sample are 380,000 or so clones, with roughly 90% of them counted one time only. About 2.1% of the sample rests with the top ten.

Participants in the prospective study were enrolled through a virtual design, were aged about 18 to 89 years, and lived in about 25 United States geographic areas. In the prospective study, cohorts were assigned on the basis of participant-reported clinical history obtained from a screening survey and a study questionnaire. Mobile phlebotomists in the prospective study collected whole blood, serum and a nasopharyngeal or oropharyngeal swab from every participant. Over an approximately 2-month period, participants in the prospective study had the option of providing additional blood draws and questionnaires. Prospective study blood samples were shipped either frozen or at room temperature before DNA extraction.

The clonotype comes from a woman aged 35 to 49 with acute COVID-19. This receptor chain uses TRBV12-3 or TRBV12-4 and TRBJ2-2; the D segment cannot be called with confidence. Sequenced input: PBMCs or T cells enriched from blood (not recorded which). At the DNA level, the sequence is TGTGCCACCATATTTTCGGCCGGGGAGCTGTTTTTT. Translation gives CATIFSAGELFF.